This TCR beta chain was observed in a study of cytomegalovirus exposure and HLA in healthy donors. Background on the study: The 666 first-cohort repertoires shared a platform with the 130 or so validation repertoires, as reported in a later analysis.

This CDR3 is built from 15 residues. Germline V lookup: CDR1 SGHRS, CDR2 YFSETQ. The V and J ends lost 4 bases and 6 bases, in that order; junction bases with no gene match: 9. Measured with immunoSEQ multiplex PCR; TCRdb has only the in-frame clones, and not every one. Among about 150,000 clones, 65% to 90% were seen once, and the ten largest hold 20% to 25%. This TCR derives from a man younger than 35 in good health and CMV-seropositive. The sequenced material came from PBMCs. The rearrangement uses TRBV5-1 and TRBJ2-3, with TRBD1 matching 9 bases. The CDR3 protein is CASSHGQGISDTQYF. The CDR3 coding sequence is TGCGCCAGCAGCCACGGACAGGGGATCTCGGATACGCAGTATTTT.